The next 3 T cell receptor beta chains were all read from a single sample in a study of T cells expressing NK-cell markers. From the 5' RACE reads, TCRdb lists one entry per CDR3 protein and no DNA. Its listing shows around 3,500 distinct CDR3 sequences. The specimen sequenced was blood T cells: a sorted CD56 or NKG2C T cell subset, CD4+ or CD8+ T cells, or bulk PBMC T cells (not recorded which). All receptors derive from a man aged 18-70 years in good health.

The CDR3 sequence is CSARDSNQPQHF. The chain combines TRBV20-1 with TRBJ1-5. Germline lookup yields CDR1 DFQATT and CDR2 SNEGSKA (reference sequence). The CDR3 has 12 amino acids.

The genes are TRBV12-3 or TRBV12-4 and TRBJ2-3; checking the TCRdb D call of TRBD1 is not possible without DNA. This CDR3 is built from 16 residues. CDR3 sequence: CASSTTGTGSTDTQYF.

This chain links TRBV20-1 with TRBJ2-5; the D call of TRBD2 rests on TCRdb alone, since no DNA is present to check it. The CDR3 covers 14 residues. The germline V gene has CDR1 DFQATT and CDR2 SNEGSKA (reference sequence). This chain's CDR3 is CSATQAGQQETQYF.